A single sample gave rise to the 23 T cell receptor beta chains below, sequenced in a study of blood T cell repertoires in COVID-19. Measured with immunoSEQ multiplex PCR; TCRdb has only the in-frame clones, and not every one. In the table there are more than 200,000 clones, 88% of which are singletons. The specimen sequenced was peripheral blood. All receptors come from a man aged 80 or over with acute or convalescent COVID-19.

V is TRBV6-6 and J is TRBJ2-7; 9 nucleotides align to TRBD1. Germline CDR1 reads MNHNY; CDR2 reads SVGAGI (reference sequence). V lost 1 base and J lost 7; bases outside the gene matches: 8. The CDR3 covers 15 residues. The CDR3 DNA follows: TGTGCCAGCAGTTACTTGGGACAGGGACCCCTTGAGCAGTACTTC. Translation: CASSYLGQGPLEQYF.

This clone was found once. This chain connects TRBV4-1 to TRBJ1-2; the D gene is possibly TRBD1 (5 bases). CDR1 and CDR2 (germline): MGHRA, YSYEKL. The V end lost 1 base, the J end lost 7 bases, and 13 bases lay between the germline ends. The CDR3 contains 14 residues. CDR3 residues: CASSQARGLGGYTF. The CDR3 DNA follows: TGCGCCAGCAGCCAAGCTCGGGGGTTGGGTGGCTACACCTTC.

Here the CDR3 DNA reads TGTGCCAGCAGCCCCGGACTGGGGACAACTGATACGCAGTATTTT. Translating gives CASSPGLGTTDTQYF. The J gene is TRBJ2-3, the V gene TRBV5-4; possibly TRBD1 for D (6 bases). There are 15 residues in the CDR3. Between the trimmed V and J ends, which lost 4 bases and 6 bases, there was a span of 18 bases. CDR1 and CDR2 (germline): SGHNT, YYREEE (reference sequence).

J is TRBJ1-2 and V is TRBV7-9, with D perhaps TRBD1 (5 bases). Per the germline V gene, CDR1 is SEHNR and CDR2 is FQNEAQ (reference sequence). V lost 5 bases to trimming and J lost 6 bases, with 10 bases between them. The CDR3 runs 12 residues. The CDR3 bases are TGTGCCAGCAGCCGGGGGACGGATGGCTACACCTTC. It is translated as CASSRGTDGYTF.

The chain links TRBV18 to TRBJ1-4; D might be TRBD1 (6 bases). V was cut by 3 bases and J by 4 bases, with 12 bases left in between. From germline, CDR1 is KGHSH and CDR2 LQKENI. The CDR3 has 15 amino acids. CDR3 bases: TGTGCCAGCTCACCTAACAGGGCCCATAATGAAAAACTGTTTTTT. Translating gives CASSPNRAHNEKLFF.

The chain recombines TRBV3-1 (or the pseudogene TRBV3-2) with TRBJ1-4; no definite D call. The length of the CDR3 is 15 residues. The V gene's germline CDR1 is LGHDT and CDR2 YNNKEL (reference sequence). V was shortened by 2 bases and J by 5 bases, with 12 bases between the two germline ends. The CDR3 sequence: CASSQRPPRNEKLFF. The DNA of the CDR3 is TGTGCCAGCAGCCAAAGACCCCCGAGGAATGAAAAACTGTTTTTT.

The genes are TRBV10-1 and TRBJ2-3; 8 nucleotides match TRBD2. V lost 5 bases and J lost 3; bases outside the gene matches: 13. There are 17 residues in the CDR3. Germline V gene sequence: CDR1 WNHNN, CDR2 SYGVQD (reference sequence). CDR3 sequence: CASSSLKKRELTDTQYF. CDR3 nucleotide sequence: TGCGCCAGCAGTTCTCTAAAGAAGCGGGAGCTTACAGATACGCAGTATTTT.

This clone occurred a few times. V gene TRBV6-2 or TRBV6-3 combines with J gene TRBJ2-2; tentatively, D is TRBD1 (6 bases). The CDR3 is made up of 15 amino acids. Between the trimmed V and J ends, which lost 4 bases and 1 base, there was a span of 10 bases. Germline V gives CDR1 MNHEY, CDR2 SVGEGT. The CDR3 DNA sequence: TGTGCCAGCAGTTTAACAGGGCGGAACACCGGGGAGCTGTTTTTT. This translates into CASSLTGRNTGELFF.

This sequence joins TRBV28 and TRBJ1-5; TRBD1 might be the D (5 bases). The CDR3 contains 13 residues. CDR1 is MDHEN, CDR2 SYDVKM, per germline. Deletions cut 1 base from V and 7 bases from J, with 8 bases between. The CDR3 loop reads CASSLYGGQPQHF. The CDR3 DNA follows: TGTGCCAGCAGTTTATACGGGGGGCAGCCCCAGCATTTT.

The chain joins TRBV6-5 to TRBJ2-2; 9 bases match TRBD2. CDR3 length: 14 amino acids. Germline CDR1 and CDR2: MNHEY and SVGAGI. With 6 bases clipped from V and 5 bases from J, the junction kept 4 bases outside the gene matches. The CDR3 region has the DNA TGTGCCAGCAGCCGCGGGGGGGCGACCGGGGAGCTGTTTTTT. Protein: CASSRGGATGELFF.

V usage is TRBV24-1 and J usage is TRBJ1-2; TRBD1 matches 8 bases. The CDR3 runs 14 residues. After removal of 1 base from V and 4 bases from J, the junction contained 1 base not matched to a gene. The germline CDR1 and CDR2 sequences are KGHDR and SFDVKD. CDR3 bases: TGTGCCACCAGTGATTTCAGGGGGCTCTATGGCTACACCTTC. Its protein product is CATSDFRGLYGYTF.

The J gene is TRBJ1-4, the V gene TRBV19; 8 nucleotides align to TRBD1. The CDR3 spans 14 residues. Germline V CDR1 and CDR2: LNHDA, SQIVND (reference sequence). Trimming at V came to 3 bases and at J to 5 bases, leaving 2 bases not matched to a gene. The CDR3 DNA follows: TGTGCCAGTAGTATGGGACAGGACAATGAAAAACTGTTTTTT. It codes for CASSMGQDNEKLFF.

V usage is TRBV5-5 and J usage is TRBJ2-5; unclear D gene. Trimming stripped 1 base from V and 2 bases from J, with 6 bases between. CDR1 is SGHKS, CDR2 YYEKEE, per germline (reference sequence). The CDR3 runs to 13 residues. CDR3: CASSLLAQETQYF. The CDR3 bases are TGTGCCAGCAGCTTGTTGGCTCAAGAGACCCAGTACTTC.

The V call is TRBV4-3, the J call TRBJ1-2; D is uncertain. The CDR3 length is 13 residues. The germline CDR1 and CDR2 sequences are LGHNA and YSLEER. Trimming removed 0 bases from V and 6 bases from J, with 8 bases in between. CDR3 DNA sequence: TGCGCCAGCAGCCAAGATTTGGAGGATGGCTACACCTTC. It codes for CASSQDLEDGYTF.

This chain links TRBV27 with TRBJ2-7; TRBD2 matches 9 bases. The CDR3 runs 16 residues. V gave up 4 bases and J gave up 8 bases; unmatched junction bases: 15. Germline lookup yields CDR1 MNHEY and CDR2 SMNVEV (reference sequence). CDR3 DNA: TGTGCCAGCAGTTCGATTTATAGCGGGAGTGGTTCCAAGCAGTACTTC. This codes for CASSSIYSGSGSKQYF.

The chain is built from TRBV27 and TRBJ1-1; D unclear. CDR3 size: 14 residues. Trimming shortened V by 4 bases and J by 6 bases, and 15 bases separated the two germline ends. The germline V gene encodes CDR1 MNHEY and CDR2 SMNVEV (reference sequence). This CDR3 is CASSSLGRVAEAFF. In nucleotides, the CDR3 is TGTGCCAGCAGTTCCCTCGGGAGGGTCGCTGAAGCTTTCTTT.

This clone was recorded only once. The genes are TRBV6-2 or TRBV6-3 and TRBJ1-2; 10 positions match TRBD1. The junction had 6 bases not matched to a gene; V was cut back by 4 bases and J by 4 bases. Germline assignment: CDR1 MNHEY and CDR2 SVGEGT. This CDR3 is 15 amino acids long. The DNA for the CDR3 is TGTGCCAGCAGTTCCCGACAGGGGGCAGGCTATGGCTACACCTTC. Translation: CASSSRQGAGYGYTF.

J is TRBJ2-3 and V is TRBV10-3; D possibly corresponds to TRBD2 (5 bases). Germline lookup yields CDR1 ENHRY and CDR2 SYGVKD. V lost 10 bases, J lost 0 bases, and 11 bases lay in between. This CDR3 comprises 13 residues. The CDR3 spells CATLGVSTDTQYF. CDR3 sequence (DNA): TGTGCCACCCTGGGAGTCAGCACAGATACGCAGTATTTT.

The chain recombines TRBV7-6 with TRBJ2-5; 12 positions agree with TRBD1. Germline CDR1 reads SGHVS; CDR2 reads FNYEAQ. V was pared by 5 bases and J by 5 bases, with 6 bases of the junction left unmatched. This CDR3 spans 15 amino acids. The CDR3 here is CASSRGTGGWETQYF. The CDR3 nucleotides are TGTGCCAGCAGCCGTGGGACAGGGGGCTGGGAGACCCAGTACTTC.

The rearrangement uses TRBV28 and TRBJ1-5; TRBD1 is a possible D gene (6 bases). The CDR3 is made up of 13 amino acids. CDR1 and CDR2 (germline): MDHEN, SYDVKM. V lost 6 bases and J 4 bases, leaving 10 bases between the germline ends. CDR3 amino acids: CASRLQGNQPQHF. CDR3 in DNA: TGTGCCAGCAGGTTACAGGGAAATCAGCCCCAGCATTTT.

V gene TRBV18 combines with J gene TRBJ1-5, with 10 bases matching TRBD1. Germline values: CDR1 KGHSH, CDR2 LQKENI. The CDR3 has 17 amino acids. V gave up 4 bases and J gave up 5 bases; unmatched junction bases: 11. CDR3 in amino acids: CASSHRYGTGDDQPQHF. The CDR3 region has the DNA TGTGCCAGCTCACATCGTTACGGGACAGGGGATGATCAGCCCCAGCATTTT.

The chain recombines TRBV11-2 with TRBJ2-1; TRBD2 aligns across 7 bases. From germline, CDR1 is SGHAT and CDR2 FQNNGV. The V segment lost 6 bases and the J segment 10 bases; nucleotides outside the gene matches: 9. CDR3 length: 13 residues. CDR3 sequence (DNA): TGTGCCAGCAGTGCGGGAGCGCGGGGAGAGCAGTTCTTC. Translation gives CASSAGARGEQFF.

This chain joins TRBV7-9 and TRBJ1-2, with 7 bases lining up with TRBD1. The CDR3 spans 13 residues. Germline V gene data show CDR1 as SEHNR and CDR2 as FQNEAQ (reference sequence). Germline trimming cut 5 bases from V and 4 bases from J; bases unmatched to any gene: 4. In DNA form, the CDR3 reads TGTGCCAGCAGCAGACAGGGTACCTATGGCTACACCTTC. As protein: CASSRQGTYGYTF.